This T cell receptor beta chain was recorded in a study of immune evolution from preneoplasia to lung adenocarcinoma. Study-level points and caveats: Top clone frequencies peaked in normal lung, apparently declining through invasive adenocarcinoma.

Comment on this clone: Its specificity is not known.

This CDR3 spans 14 amino acids. Germline V gene lookup returns CDR1 LNHNV and CDR2 YYDKDF (reference sequence). The V end lost 1 base, the J end lost 3 bases, and 9 bases lay between the germline ends. Here immunoSEQ multiplex PCR was the method, and the copy in TCRdb shows in-frame clones only, minus some. Altogether approximately 5,300 clones are present, around 88% being singletons, with the ten largest covering approximately 8.2%. Patient tissue came from resections in Japan or China, 2014–2017. The chain carries TRBV15 and TRBJ1-1, with D unclear. Sequenced: FFPE lung adenocarcinoma in situ tissue. This TCR came from a person aged 65-85 years with lung adenocarcinoma. The CDR3, as DNA: TGTGCCACCAGCAGAGTCGGGGATTACACTGAAGCTTTCTTT. This sequence encodes CATSRVGDYTEAFF.